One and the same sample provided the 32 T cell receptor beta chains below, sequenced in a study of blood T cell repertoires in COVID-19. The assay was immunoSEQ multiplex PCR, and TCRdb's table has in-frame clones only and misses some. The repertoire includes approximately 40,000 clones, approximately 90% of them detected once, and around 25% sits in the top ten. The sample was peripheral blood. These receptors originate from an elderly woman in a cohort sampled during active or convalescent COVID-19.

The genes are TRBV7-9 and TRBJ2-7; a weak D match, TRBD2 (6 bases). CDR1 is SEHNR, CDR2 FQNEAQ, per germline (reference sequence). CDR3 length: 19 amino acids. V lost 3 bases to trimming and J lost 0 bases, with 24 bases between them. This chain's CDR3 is CASSLPLGDGGLISYEQYF. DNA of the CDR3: TGTGCCAGCAGCTTGCCCCTTGGGGATGGAGGGTTAATCTCCTACGAGCAGTACTTC.

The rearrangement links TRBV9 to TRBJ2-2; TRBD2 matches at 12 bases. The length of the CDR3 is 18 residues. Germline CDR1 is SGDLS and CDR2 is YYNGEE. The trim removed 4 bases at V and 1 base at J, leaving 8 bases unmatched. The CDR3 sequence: CASSTRTSGAKNTGELFF. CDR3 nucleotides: TGTGCCAGCAGCACTCGGACTAGCGGGGCGAAGAACACCGGGGAGCTGTTTTTT.

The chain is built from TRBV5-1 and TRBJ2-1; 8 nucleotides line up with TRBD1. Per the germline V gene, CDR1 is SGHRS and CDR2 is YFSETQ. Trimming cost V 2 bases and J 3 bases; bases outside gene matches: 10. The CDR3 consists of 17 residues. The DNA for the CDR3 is TGCGCCAGCAGCTTAAACGCCGGGACAGGCAACTACAATGAGCAGTTCTTC. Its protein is CASSLNAGTGNYNEQFF.

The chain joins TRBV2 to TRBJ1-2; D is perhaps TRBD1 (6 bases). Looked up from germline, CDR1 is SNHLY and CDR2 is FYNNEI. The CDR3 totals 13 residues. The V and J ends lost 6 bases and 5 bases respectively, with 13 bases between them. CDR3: CASSGTRGYGYTF. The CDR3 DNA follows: TGTGCCAGCAGCGGAACGAGGGGGTATGGCTACACCTTC.

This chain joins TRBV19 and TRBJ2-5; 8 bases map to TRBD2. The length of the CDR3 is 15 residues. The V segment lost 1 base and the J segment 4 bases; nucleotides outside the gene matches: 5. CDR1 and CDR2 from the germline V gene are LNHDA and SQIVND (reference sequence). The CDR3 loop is CASSIAGGRRETQYF. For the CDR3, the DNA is TGTGCCAGTAGTATAGCGGGGGGGCGGCGAGAGACCCAGTACTTC.

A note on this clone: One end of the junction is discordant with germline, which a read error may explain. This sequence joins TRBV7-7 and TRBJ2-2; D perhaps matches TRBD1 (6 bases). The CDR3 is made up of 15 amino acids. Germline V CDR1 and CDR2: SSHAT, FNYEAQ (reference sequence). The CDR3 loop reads CASSLRDTITGELFF. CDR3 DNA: TGTGCTAGCAGCTTACGGGACACGATCACCGGGGAGCTGTTTTTT. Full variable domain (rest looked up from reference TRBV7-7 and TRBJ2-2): GAGVSQSPRYKVTKRGQDVTLRCDPISSHATLYWYQQALGQGPEFLTYFNYEAQPDKSGLPSDRFSAERPEGSISTLTIQRTEQRDSAMYRCASSLRDTITGELFFGEGSRLTVL.

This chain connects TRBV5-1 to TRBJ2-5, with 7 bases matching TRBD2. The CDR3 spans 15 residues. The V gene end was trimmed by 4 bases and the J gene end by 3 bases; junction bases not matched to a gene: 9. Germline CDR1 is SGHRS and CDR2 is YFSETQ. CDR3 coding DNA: TGCGCCAGCAGCCCTAGTACGGCGGGGGAAGAGACCCAGTACTTC. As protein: CASSPSTAGEETQYF.

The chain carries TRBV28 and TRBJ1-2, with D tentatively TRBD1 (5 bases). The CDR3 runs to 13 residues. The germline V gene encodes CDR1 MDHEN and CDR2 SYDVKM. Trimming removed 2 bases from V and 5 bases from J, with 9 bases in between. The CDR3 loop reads CASSLAGIYGYTF. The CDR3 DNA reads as TGTGCCAGCAGTTTAGCAGGGATTTATGGCTACACCTTC.

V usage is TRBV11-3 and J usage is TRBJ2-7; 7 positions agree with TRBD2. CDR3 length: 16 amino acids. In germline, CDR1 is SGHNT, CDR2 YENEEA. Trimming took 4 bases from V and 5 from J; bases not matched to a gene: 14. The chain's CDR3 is CASSSQRGRAVDEQYF. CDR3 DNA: TGTGCCAGCAGCTCCCAACGGGGGAGGGCCGTCGACGAGCAGTACTTC.

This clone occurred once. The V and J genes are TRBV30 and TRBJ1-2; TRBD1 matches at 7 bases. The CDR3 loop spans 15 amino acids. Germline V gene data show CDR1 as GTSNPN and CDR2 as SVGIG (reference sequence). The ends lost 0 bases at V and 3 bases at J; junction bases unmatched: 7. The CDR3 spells CAWSVPDRLDYGYTF. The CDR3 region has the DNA TGTGCCTGGAGTGTACCGGACAGGCTAGACTATGGCTACACCTTC.

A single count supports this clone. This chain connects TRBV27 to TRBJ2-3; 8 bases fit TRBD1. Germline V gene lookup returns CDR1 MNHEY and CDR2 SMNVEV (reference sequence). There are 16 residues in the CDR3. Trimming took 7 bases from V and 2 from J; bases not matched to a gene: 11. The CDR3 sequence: CASKVYMDRATDTQYF. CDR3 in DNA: TGTGCCAGCAAAGTTTATATGGACAGGGCCACAGATACGCAGTATTTT.

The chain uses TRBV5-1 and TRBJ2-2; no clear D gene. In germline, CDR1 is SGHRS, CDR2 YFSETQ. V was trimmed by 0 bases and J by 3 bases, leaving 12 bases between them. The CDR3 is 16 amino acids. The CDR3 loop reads CASSLAPVQDTGELFF. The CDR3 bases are TGCGCCAGCAGCTTGGCGCCAGTTCAGGACACCGGGGAGCTGTTTTTT.

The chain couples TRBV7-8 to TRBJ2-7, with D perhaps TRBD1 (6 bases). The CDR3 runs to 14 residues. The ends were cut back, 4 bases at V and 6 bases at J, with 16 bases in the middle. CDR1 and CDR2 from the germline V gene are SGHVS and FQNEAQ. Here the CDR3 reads CASSYVGASPEQYF. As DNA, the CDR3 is TGTGCCAGCAGCTATGTGGGGGCCTCGCCCGAGCAGTACTTC.

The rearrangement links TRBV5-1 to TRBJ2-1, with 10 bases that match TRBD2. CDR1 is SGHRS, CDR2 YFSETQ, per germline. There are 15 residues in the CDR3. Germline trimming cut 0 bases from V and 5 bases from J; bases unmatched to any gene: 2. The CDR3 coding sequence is TGCGCCAGCAGCTTGGCACTAGCGGGGAACAATGAGCAGTTCTTC. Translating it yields CASSLALAGNNEQFF. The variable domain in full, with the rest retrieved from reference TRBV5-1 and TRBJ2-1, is KAGVTQTPRYLIKTRGQQVTLSCSPISGHRSVSWYQQTPGQGLQFLFEYFSETQRNKGNFPGRFSGRQFSNSRSEMNVSTLELGDSALYLCASSLALAGNNEQFFGPGTRLTVL.

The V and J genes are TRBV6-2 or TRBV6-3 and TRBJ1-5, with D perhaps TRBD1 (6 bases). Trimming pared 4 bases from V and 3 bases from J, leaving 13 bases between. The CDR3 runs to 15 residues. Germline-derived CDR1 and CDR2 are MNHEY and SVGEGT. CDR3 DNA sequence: TGTGCCAGCAGTTCCTACCGGGACAACAATCAGCCCCAGCATTTT. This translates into CASSSYRDNNQPQHF.

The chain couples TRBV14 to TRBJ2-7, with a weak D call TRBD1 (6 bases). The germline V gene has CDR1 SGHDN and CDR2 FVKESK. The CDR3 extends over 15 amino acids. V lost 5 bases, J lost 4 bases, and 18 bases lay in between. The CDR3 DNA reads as TGTGCCAGCAGCTTGACCGGGACACCTCCGTACGAGCAGTACTTC. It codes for CASSLTGTPPYEQYF.

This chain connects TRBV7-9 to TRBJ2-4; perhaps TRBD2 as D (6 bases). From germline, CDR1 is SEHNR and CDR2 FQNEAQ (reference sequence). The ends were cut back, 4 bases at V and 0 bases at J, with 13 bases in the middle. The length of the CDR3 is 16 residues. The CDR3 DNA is TGTGCCAGCAGCTCCGCAAGCGGGCTAGCCAAAAACATTCAGTACTTC. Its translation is CASSSASGLAKNIQYF. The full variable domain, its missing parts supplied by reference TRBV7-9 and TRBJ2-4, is DTGVSQNPRHKITKRGQNVTFRCDPISEHNRLYWYRQTLGQGPEFLTYFQNEAQLEKSRLLSDRFSAERPKGSFSTLEIQRTEQGDSAMYLCASSSASGLAKNIQYFGAGTRLSVL.

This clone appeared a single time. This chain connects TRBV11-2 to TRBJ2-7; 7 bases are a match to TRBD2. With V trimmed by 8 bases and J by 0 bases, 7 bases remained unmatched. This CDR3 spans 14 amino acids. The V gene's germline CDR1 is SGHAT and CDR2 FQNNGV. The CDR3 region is CASRETGGSYEQYF. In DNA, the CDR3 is TGTGCCAGCCGGGAGACGGGGGGCTCCTACGAGCAGTACTTC. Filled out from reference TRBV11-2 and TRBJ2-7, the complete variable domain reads EAGVAQSPRYKIIEKRQSVAFWCNPISGHATLYWYQQILGQGPKLLIQFQNNGVVDDSQLPKDRFSAERLKGVDSTLKIQPAKLEDSAVYLCASRETGGSYEQYFGPGTRLTVT.

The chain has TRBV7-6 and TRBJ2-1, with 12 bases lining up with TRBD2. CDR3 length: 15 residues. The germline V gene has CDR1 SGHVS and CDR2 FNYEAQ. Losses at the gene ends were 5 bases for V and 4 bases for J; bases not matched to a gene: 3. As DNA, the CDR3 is TGTGCCAGCAGCAGGACTAGCGGGATTTACAATGAGCAGTTCTTC. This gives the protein CASSRTSGIYNEQFF.

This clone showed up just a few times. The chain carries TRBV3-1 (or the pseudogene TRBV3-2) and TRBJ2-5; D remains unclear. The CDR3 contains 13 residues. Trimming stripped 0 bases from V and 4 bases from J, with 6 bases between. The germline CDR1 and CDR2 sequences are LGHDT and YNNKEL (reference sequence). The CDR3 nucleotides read TGTGCCAGCAGCCAAGATTTCGGAGAGACCCAGTACTTC. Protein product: CASSQDFGETQYF.

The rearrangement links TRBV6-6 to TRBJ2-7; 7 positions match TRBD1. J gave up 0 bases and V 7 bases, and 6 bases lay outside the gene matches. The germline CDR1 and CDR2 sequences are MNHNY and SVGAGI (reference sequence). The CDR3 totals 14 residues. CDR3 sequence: CASIPGQRSYEQYF. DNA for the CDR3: TGTGCCAGCATTCCGGGACAGCGCTCCTACGAGCAGTACTTC.

The CDR3 protein is CASSRWTGTYEQYF. CDR3 bases: TGTGCCAGCAGCCGGTGGACGGGGACCTACGAGCAGTACTTC. The chain joins TRBV27 to TRBJ2-7; D possibly corresponds to TRBD2 (5 bases). The CDR3 totals 14 residues. Deletions cut 6 bases from V and 2 bases from J, with 14 bases between. Germline V gene lookup returns CDR1 MNHEY and CDR2 SMNVEV (reference sequence).

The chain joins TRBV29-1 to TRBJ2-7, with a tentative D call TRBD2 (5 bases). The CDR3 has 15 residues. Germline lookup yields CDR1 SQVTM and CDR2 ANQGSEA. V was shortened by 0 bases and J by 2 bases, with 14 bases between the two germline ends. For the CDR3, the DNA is TGCAGCGTTGAAGATTACGGCGGGTCCCCCTACGAGCAGTACTTC. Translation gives CSVEDYGGSPYEQYF.

The CDR3 coding sequence is TGTGCCAGCACCCCGGGACTAGTCCCAGAGACCCAGTACTTC. Translation: CASTPGLVPETQYF. The chain combines TRBV6-5 with TRBJ2-5; 8 bases align to TRBD2. V dropped 7 bases and J dropped 4; count of bases not matched to a gene: 8. CDR3 size: 14 residues. Germline V lookup: CDR1 MNHEY, CDR2 SVGAGI.

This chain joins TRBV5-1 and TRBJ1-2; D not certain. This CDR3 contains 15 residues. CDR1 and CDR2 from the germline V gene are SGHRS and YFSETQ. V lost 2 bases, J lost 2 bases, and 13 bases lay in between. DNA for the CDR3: TGCGCCAGCAGCTTAGGATCCCAAGCGAACTATGGCTACACCTTC. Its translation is CASSLGSQANYGYTF.

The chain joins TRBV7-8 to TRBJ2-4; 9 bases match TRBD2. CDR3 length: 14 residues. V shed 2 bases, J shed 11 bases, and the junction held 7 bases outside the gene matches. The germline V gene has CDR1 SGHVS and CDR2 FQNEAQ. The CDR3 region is CASSLNLAGVFQYF. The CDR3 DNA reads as TGTGCCAGCAGCTTAAATTTAGCGGGAGTCTTTCAGTACTTC.

This CDR3 is CSFRLSGGQYF. Here the CDR3 DNA reads TGCAGCTTTCGCCTAAGCGGGGGGCAGTACTTC. This sequence joins TRBV29-1 and TRBJ2-7; 8 positions match TRBD2. Unmatched junction bases numbered 9, after V lost 8 bases and J lost 9 bases. This CDR3 has 11 amino acids. CDR1 and CDR2 from the germline V gene are SQVTM and ANQGSEA.

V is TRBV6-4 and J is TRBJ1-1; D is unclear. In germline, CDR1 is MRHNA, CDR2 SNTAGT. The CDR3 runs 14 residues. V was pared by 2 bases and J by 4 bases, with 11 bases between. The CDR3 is CASSDEAESTEAFF. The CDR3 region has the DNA TGTGCCAGCAGTGACGAGGCAGAGAGCACTGAAGCTTTCTTT.

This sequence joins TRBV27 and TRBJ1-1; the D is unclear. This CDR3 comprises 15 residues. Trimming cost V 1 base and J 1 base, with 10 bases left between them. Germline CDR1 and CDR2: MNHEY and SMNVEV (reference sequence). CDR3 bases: TGTGCCAGCAGTTTATGGGCAATCGGGAACACTGAAGCTTTCTTT. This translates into CASSLWAIGNTEAFF.

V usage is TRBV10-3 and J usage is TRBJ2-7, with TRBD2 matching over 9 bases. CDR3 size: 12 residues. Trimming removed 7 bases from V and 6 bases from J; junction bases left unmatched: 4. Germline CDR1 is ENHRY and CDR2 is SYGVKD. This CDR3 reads CAIMDSGSEQYF. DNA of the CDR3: TGTGCCATCATGGATAGCGGGAGCGAGCAGTACTTC.

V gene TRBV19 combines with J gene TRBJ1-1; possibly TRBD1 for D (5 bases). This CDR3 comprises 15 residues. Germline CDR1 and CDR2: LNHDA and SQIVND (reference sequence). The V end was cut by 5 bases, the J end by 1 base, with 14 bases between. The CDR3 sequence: CASSFEQQGNTEAFF. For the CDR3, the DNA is TGTGCCAGTAGTTTTGAGCAGCAGGGGAACACTGAAGCTTTCTTT. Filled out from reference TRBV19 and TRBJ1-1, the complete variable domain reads DGGITQSPKYLFRKEGQNVTLSCEQNLNHDAMYWYRQDPGQGLRLIYYSQIVNDFQKGDIAEGYSVSREKKESFPLTVTSAQKNPTAFYLCASSFEQQGNTEAFFGQGTRLTVV.

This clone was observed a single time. This CDR3 is CASSAFGQGEAFF. The CDR3 region has the DNA TGTGCCAGCAGTGCCTTCGGACAGGGAGAAGCTTTCTTT. The gene calls are TRBV12-3 or TRBV12-4 and TRBJ1-1; 8 bases line up with TRBD1. V shed 5 bases and J 8 bases; nucleotides not matched to a gene: 7. The CDR3 runs 13 residues.